This T cell receptor (beta chain) is drawn from a study of T-cell reconstitution after alpha-beta-depleted transplantation in children. The germline gives CDR1 DFQATT, CDR2 SNEGSKA (reference sequence). This CDR3 is built from 15 residues. With 5 bases clipped from V and 3 bases from J, the junction kept 10 bases outside the gene matches. Using unique molecular identifiers, the investigators prepared the TCRbeta library. A single record per CDR3 protein comes from TCRdb applying MiXCR to the PCR reads. The sample holds 200,000 to 300,000 distinct CDR3 sequences, around 12% seen once. This clonotype was recorded many times.

This clonotype was obtained from a human donor who donated a stem cell graft to a child with acute lymphoblastic leukemia. The rearrangement uses TRBV20-1 and TRBJ2-7, with 10 positions matching TRBD1. This material consisted of PBMCs from the stem cell graft donor, taken from the stem cell graft. The CDR3 loop reads CSAGQGVPPHYEQYF. The CDR3 DNA reads as TGCAGTGCTGGACAGGGGGTCCCCCCGCACTACGAGCAGTACTTC.